The clone carrying this T cell receptor beta chain was counted at least ten times. Its cognate antigen is unknown. The source of the sample is a study of T cells after yellow fever vaccination. Study-wide results and caveats: One caveat is that FACS-sorted repertoires could contain abundant clonotypes contaminating from the bulk population. Compared with primary, the secondary response was weaker and peaked at day 5, not 15. The study re-detected most primary-vaccination clones after the booster (about 96% CD4, roughly 91% CD8).

Unmatched junction bases numbered 11, after V lost 1 base and J lost 6 bases. CDR1 and CDR2 (germline): SEHNR, FQNEAQ (reference sequence). The CDR3 extends over 16 amino acids. Researchers made TCR cDNA using 5'RACE template switching, and this step added a universal primer site and UMIs. TCRdb recomputed calls from the 5' RACE reads with MiXCR, one row per CDR3 protein. The sample lists about 220,000 distinct CDR3 sequences; 2.5% to 3.5% were seen once. This TCR was sampled from a man younger than 30 who received the YFV17D yellow fever vaccine. Source: CD4+ T cells sorted from PBMCs, taken 10 days after the yellow fever booster vaccination. The chain recombines TRBV7-9 with TRBJ1-2, with 7 bases lining up with TRBD1. The CDR3 sequence is CASSLGVGSGGHGYTF. The DNA for the CDR3 is TGTGCCAGCAGCTTAGGGGTTGGCTCAGGGGGGCATGGCTACACCTTC.